This TCR beta chain was sequenced in a study of patients and donors after allogeneic stem cell transplantation. TCRdb reprocessed the RT-PCR reads via MiXCR and lists one record per CDR3 protein. This table holds roughly 960,000 distinct CDR3 sequences, about a sixth found once. This clonotype was counted between two and nine times. The TCR was taken from a human donor who was either an allogeneic HSCT recipient or a stem cell or donor lymphocyte infusion donor (not recorded which). It is not recorded whose cells these are; they may come from a transplant donor. Sequencing used blood, either unsorted or a sorted T cell fraction (not recorded which).

The DNA of the CDR3 is TGTGCCAGCAGCTATGTCTCTTGGGGGGCATACGAGCAGTACTTC. Translating it yields CASSYVSWGAYEQYF. The J gene is TRBJ2-7, the V gene TRBV7-2; D may match TRBD1 or TRBD2 (6 bases each). The V gene's germline CDR1 is SGHTA and CDR2 FQGNSA. Trimming cost V 4 bases and J 4 bases, with 17 bases left between them. This CDR3 has 15 amino acids. The full variable domain, its missing parts supplied by reference TRBV7-2 and TRBJ2-7, is GAGVSQSPSNKVTEKGKDVELRCDPISGHTALYWYRQSLGQGLEFLIYFQGNSAPDKSGLPSDRFSAERTGGSVSTLTIQRTQQEDSAVYLCASSYVSWGAYEQYFGPGTRLTVT.